The clone carrying this T cell receptor beta chain has at least ten counts. The target antigen is unknown. TCRdb re-called the 5' RACE reads through MiXCR, storing one row per CDR3 protein. Found here are under 250,000 distinct CDR3 sequences, 2.5% to 3.5% of them singletons; the top ten hold around 3%. This entry comes from a study of T cells after yellow fever vaccination. Whole-study context: Any fraction with a low cell number was prepared using SMART-Seq v4 Ultra Low Input.

Study observations and caveats: Most primary-vaccination clones recurred post-booster (under 98% CD4, roughly 87% CD8). Compared with primary, the secondary response was weaker and peaked at day 5, not 15. Some clonotypes, a small share, were shared between CD4 and CD8 compartments.

This material consisted of CD4+ T cells sorted from PBMCs, taken 10 days after the yellow fever booster vaccination. The receptor was derived from a man between 18 and 29 years old who received the YFV17D yellow fever vaccine.

CDR3 residues: CASSLRGGGQYGYTF. The CDR3 DNA reads as TGTGCCAGCAGCTTGAGAGGCGGGGGACAGTACGGCTACACCTTC. This rearrangement joins TRBV5-6 to TRBJ1-2, with 7 bases lining up with TRBD1. Trimming took 1 base from V and 8 from J; bases not matched to a gene: 11. Germline values: CDR1 SGHDT, CDR2 YYEEEE. The CDR3 length is 15 residues. Full variable domain (rest looked up from reference TRBV5-6 and TRBJ1-2): DAGVTQSPTHLIKTRGQQVTLRCSPKSGHDTVSWYQQALGQGPQFIFQYYEEEERQRGNFPDRFSGHQFPNYSSELNVNALLLGDSALYLCASSLRGGGQYGYTFGSGTRLTVV.